The 3 T cell receptor beta chains given below trace back to one sample, sequenced in a study of beta chain features in type 1 diabetes. Reverse transcription of all isolated RNA meant that expressed TCRB transcripts were sequenced. Method: immunoSEQ multiplex PCR; TCRdb's copy keeps in-frame clones and lacks some. This table has around 430,000 clones, 25% to 35% appearing once. Sequenced sample: naive CD4+ T cells from blood. The receptor set was obtained from a young man in good health.

Remarks on this clone: Other DNA sequences in this sample translate to the same CDR3. The chain carries TRBV7-2 and TRBJ2-3, with 8 positions matching TRBD2. CDR1 and CDR2 from the germline V gene are SGHTA and FQGNSA. The CDR3 runs 15 residues. Trimming removed 0 bases from V and 1 base from J; junction bases left unmatched: 0. Here the CDR3 reads CASSLASGGTDTQYF. The CDR3 DNA reads as TGTGCCAGCAGCTTAGCTAGCGGGGGCACAGATACGCAGTATTTT.

In this sample, this clone turned up a few times. This chain links TRBV19 with TRBJ2-3, with D maybe TRBD1 (6 bases). This CDR3 contains 14 residues. V was clipped by 6 bases and J by 7 bases, with 17 bases between them. From germline, CDR1 is LNHDA and CDR2 SQIVND (reference sequence). CDR3 nucleotide sequence: TGTGCCAGTAGGAGAGAAGTGGGGGCGAATACGCAGTATTTT. As protein: CASRREVGANTQYF. Filled out from reference TRBV19 and TRBJ2-3, the complete variable domain reads DGGITQSPKYLFRKEGQNVTLSCEQNLNHDAMYWYRQDPGQGLRLIYYSQIVNDFQKGDIAEGYSVSREKKESFPLTVTSAQKNPTAFYLCASRREVGANTQYFGPGTRLTVL.

This chain connects TRBV29-1 to TRBJ1-2; D is unresolved. Germline V gene lookup returns CDR1 SQVTM and CDR2 ANQGSEA. The CDR3 is made up of 11 amino acids. Trimming removed 2 bases at V and 5 bases at J, with 6 bases between. In DNA, the CDR3 is TGCAGCGTTGAAAAGGCGTATGGCTACACCTTC. The encoded protein is CSVEKAYGYTF.